A few counts support the clone carrying this T cell receptor (beta chain). The antigen remains undetermined. The same CDR3 also results from other DNA sequences found in this sample. CDR1 and CDR2 from the germline V gene are SGHNT and YYREEE (reference sequence). The V gene lost 0 bases and the J gene lost 5 bases, with 10 bases spanning the gap. The CDR3 loop spans 14 amino acids. This sample was taken from a study of beta chain features in type 1 diabetes. Overall study findings and caveats: Equally in patients and controls, shorter templates might have been favored by PCR. Within the patient group, naive, central memory and Treg TCRB repertoires appeared more similar to each other than within healthy donors. More deletions and fewer insertions at VDJ junctions were seen in type 1 diabetes patients. Among patients with Type 1 diabetes, TCRB CDR3s were moderately but significantly shorter in every one of the four CD4+ subsets. The analysis here could not establish whether HLA type shapes TCRB rearrangement.

The authors reverse transcribed all of the isolated RNA, so sequencing captured expressed TCRB transcripts. Sequencing used immunoSEQ multiplex PCR; TCRdb keeps in-frame clones, though not all of them. This table holds approximately 280,000 clones, 14% to 15% found once. The chain links TRBV5-4 to TRBJ2-3, with no clear D. Sample: naive CD4+ T cells from blood. The sequence was collected from a man aged 18 to 29 with type 1 diabetes. The DNA of the CDR3 is TGTGCCAGCAGCTTGGGACTTAGTGGAGATACGCAGTATTTT. Translated: CASSLGLSGDTQYF.